The next 22 T cell receptor beta chains were all read from a single sample in a study of vaccination and CD4 T cells after COVID-19. These TCRs' antigens remain unknown. Specified treatment: approximately 9-day PBMC culture with coronavirus spike peptide pools or control peptides (ViraFEST assay). Sequencing of cultured CD4+ T cell DNA used the Oncomine TCR Beta short-read assay. One entry per CDR3 protein, called by TCRdb with MiXCR from the PCR reads. The sample records roughly 4,000 distinct CDR3 sequences, approximately 48% being singletons. The sequencing input was CD4+ T cells from blood, cultured in vitro. The receptors originated from a human donor who had recovered from COVID-19.

The chain couples TRBV6-5 to TRBJ2-7; D not resolved. Germline V gene data show CDR1 as MNHEY and CDR2 as SVGAGI. The CDR3 totals 13 residues. The V and J ends lost 3 bases and 4 bases respectively, with 10 bases between them. The CDR3 loop reads CASSYSVDYEQYF. The CDR3 DNA reads as TGTGCCAGCAGTTATTCAGTCGATTACGAGCAGTACTTC.

This clonotype has more than one count but fewer than ten. This chain joins TRBV2 and TRBJ1-1; D possibly corresponds to TRBD1 (5 bases). CDR1 is SNHLY and CDR2 is FYNNEI in the germline V gene. The CDR3 contains 14 residues. V was trimmed by 3 bases and J by 1 base, leaving 9 bases between them. The CDR3 is CASSEGVRNTEAFF. In nucleotides, the CDR3 is TGTGCCAGCAGTGAGGGGGTACGGAACACTGAAGCTTTCTTT.

The chain uses TRBV4-3 and TRBJ2-1; D perhaps matches TRBD2 (6 bases). The germline gives CDR1 LGHNA, CDR2 YSLEER. The V end lost 4 bases, the J end lost 2 bases, and 15 bases lay between the germline ends. This CDR3 is built from 16 residues. The CDR3 spells CASSPVISGAYNEQFF. CDR3 in DNA: TGCGCCAGCAGCCCCGTAATTAGCGGAGCCTACAATGAGCAGTTCTTC.

This sequence joins TRBV19 and TRBJ1-2; 8 positions agree with TRBD1. Germline V gene sequence: CDR1 LNHDA, CDR2 SQIVND (reference sequence). The CDR3 sequence is 13 residues long. Germline trimming cut 7 bases from V and 8 bases from J; bases unmatched to any gene: 9. CDR3 residues: CASNEDRDRGYTF. As DNA, the CDR3 is TGTGCCAGTAATGAGGACAGGGACCGGGGCTACACCTTC.

The rearrangement joins TRBV5-1 to TRBJ2-3; weak D call: TRBD1 (6 bases). CDR3 length equals 14 residues. Trimming removed 8 bases from V and 0 bases from J, with 13 bases in between. Per germline, CDR1 SGHRS and CDR2 YFSETQ. The CDR3 protein is CASLRGGSTDTQYF. The DNA of the CDR3 is TGCGCCAGTCTTCGAGGGGGAAGCACAGATACGCAGTATTTT. The whole variable domain, filled in from reference TRBV5-1 and TRBJ2-3, reads KAGVTQTPRYLIKTRGQQVTLSCSPISGHRSVSWYQQTPGQGLQFLFEYFSETQRNKGNFPGRFSGRQFSNSRSEMNVSTLELGDSALYLCASLRGGSTDTQYFGPGTRLTVL.

The rearrangement uses TRBV2 and TRBJ1-5; tentatively, D is TRBD1 (6 bases). V was shortened by 5 bases and J by 0 bases, with 17 bases between the two germline ends. The CDR3 loop spans 17 amino acids. Germline lookup yields CDR1 SNHLY and CDR2 FYNNEI. This CDR3 is CASSQTQGWYSNQPQHF. CDR3 nucleotides: TGTGCCAGCAGTCAAACACAGGGATGGTATAGCAATCAGCCCCAGCATTTT.

The chain joins TRBV7-6 to TRBJ1-3, with D unresolved. This CDR3 comprises 17 residues. Germline assignment: CDR1 SGHVS and CDR2 FNYEAQ. V was pared by 1 base and J by 0 bases, with 13 bases between. As DNA, the CDR3 is TGTGCCAGCAGCTTAGGGGCTTGGGATGGCTCTGGAAACACCATATATTTT. Translated, it gives CASSLGAWDGSGNTIYF.

This clonotype was seen a few times. V is TRBV27 and J is TRBJ1-1; no clear D. Trimming pared 2 bases from V and 1 base from J, leaving 5 bases between. The CDR3 consists of 13 residues. Germline V gene data show CDR1 as MNHEY and CDR2 as SMNVEV (reference sequence). The DNA for the CDR3 is TGTGCCAGCAGTTTAGGCCAGAACACTGAAGCTTTCTTT. It encodes CASSLGQNTEAFF.

This clonotype is labeled as large. The chain joins TRBV20-1 to TRBJ2-3; 9 nucleotides align to TRBD2. J lost 3 bases, V lost 1 base, and 14 bases had no gene match. CDR1 and CDR2 (germline): DFQATT, SNEGSKA (reference sequence). The CDR3 has 18 residues. CDR3 nucleotide sequence: TGCAGTGCTAGAGGAAATGCGGGCGGGGGGGCGCCAACAGATACGCAGTATTTT. Encoded protein: CSARGNAGGGAPTDTQYF.

Comments on this clonotype: The junction departs from germline at one end; a sequencing error may be responsible. Here the CDR3 reads CASSFFALRDLYGYTF. The CDR3 nucleotides are TGTGCTAGCAGCTTCTTCGCTCTTAGGGATCTCTATGGCTACACCTTC. The rearrangement joins TRBV7-7 to TRBJ1-2, with no clear D. The germline gives CDR1 SSHAT, CDR2 FNYEAQ (reference sequence). The CDR3 totals 16 residues.

Only a few counts were recorded for this clonotype. V is TRBV7-9 and J is TRBJ1-2, with a tentative D call TRBD1 (6 bases). CDR1 and CDR2 (germline): SEHNR, FQNEAQ (reference sequence). Trimming left V 5 bases short and J 4 bases short, with 17 bases between. CDR3 length: 15 residues. The CDR3 DNA is TGTGCCAGCAGCGCGCTACAGGGTCCAGGCTATGGCTACACCTTC. It encodes CASSALQGPGYGYTF.

The chain has TRBV7-9 and TRBJ2-3; TRBD1 might be the D (6 bases). V lost 3 bases and J 0 bases, leaving 13 bases between the germline ends. This CDR3 spans 16 amino acids. Per the germline V gene, CDR1 is SEHNR and CDR2 is FQNEAQ (reference sequence). Here the CDR3 DNA reads TGTGCCAGCAGCTTTCTTACAGGGCAGAGCACAGATACGCAGTATTTT. Protein product: CASSFLTGQSTDTQYF.

The genes are TRBV12-3 or TRBV12-4 and TRBJ1-6, with 11 bases aligning to TRBD1. With V trimmed by 5 bases and J by 7 bases, 7 bases remained unmatched. This CDR3 has 16 amino acids. The CDR3 reads CASSPGQGAWNSPLHF. In DNA, the CDR3 is TGTGCCAGCAGTCCCGGACAGGGGGCTTGGAATTCACCCCTCCACTTT.

The chain has TRBV20-1 and TRBJ1-1; weak D call: TRBD1 (5 bases). Trimming cost V 2 bases and J 0 bases, with 13 bases left between them. Per the germline V gene, CDR1 is DFQATT and CDR2 is SNEGSKA (reference sequence). This CDR3 has 15 amino acids. The CDR3 loop is CSARQTGTVNTEAFF. In DNA, the CDR3 is TGCAGTGCTAGACAGACCGGGACCGTGAACACTGAAGCTTTCTTT.

The rearrangement links TRBV6-1 to TRBJ1-2; D gene unclear. The CDR3 is 13 amino acids. Per the germline V gene, CDR1 is MNHNS and CDR2 is SASEGT. The germline V and J ends were trimmed by 6 bases and 0 bases, with 8 bases remaining between them. The CDR3 coding sequence is TGTGCCAGCAGAGCAGATTCTAACTATGGCTACACCTTC. This codes for CASRADSNYGYTF.

This chain links TRBV15 with TRBJ1-3, with D uncertain. V lost 4 bases and J 0 bases, leaving 7 bases between the germline ends. CDR3 length: 14 residues. Looked up from germline, CDR1 is LNHNV and CDR2 is YYDKDF (reference sequence). The CDR3 reads CATSTQNSGNTIYF. CDR3 sequence (DNA): TGTGCCACCAGCACTCAAAACTCTGGAAACACCATATATTTT. The whole variable domain, remainder taken from reference TRBV15 and TRBJ1-3, is DAMVIQNPRYQVTQFGKPVTLSCSQTLNHNVMYWYQQKSSQAPKLLFHYYDKDFNNEADTPDNFQSRRPNTSFCFLDIRSPGLGDTAMYLCATSTQNSGNTIYFGEGSWLTVV.

V usage is TRBV19 and J usage is TRBJ1-5; TRBD1 is a possible D gene (5 bases). This CDR3 region has 13 residues. Germline loops: CDR1 LNHDA, CDR2 SQIVND (reference sequence). Trimming removed 8 bases at V and 9 bases at J, with 17 bases between. The CDR3: CASGRVDRGPQHF. The CDR3 nucleotides read TGTGCCAGTGGCAGGGTGGATCGGGGGCCCCAGCATTTT.

The chain is built from TRBV7-2 and TRBJ2-3, with TRBD2 matching 10 bases. This CDR3 contains 14 residues. Germline trimming cut 3 bases from V and 6 bases from J; bases unmatched to any gene: 3. Per the germline V gene, CDR1 is SGHTA and CDR2 is FQGNSA. The CDR3 bases are TGTGCCAGCAGCTTTGGACTAGCGGTGGATACGCAGTATTTT. Translation gives CASSFGLAVDTQYF.

This chain connects TRBV20-1 to TRBJ1-2; TRBD1 matches at 7 bases. The trim removed 6 bases at V and 8 bases at J, leaving 15 bases unmatched. The length of the CDR3 is 14 residues. Germline CDR1 and CDR2: DFQATT and SNEGSKA (reference sequence). The DNA for the CDR3 is TGCAGTGCCCGGGACTATGACAGGGTACAAGGCTACACCTTC. The encoded protein is CSARDYDRVQGYTF.

This clonotype was counted between two and nine times. This rearrangement joins TRBV27 to TRBJ1-3, with a weak D call TRBD1 (5 bases). The V end lost 0 bases, the J end lost 2 bases, and 5 bases lay between the germline ends. CDR3 length: 14 amino acids. Germline V CDR1 and CDR2: MNHEY, SMNVEV (reference sequence). The CDR3 is CASSLSGAGNTIYF. CDR3 sequence (DNA): TGTGCCAGCAGTTTATCAGGGGCTGGAAACACCATATATTTT.

A single count supports this clonotype. The chain employs TRBV5-1 and TRBJ2-3, with 8 bases lining up with TRBD2. This CDR3 is built from 14 residues. Trimming at V came to 9 bases and at J to 5 bases, leaving 11 bases not matched to a gene. Germline V CDR1 and CDR2: SGHRS, YFSETQ. The CDR3 here is CATSPGGAEDTQYF. The CDR3 region has the DNA TGCGCCACCTCCCCCGGGGGGGCTGAAGATACGCAGTATTTT.

This clonotype was observed a handful of times. The rearrangement joins TRBV7-9 to TRBJ2-7, with D possibly being TRBD2 (5 bases). Looked up from germline, CDR1 is SEHNR and CDR2 is FQNEAQ (reference sequence). V lost 4 bases to trimming and J lost 0 bases, with 13 bases between them. The length of the CDR3 is 15 residues. CDR3 sequence: CASSSGRASSYEQYF. The CDR3 DNA follows: TGTGCCAGCAGCTCTGGGAGAGCGAGCTCCTACGAGCAGTACTTC.